This TCR beta chain was found in a study of T cells in Graves' hyperthyroidism and ophthalmopathy. Study outcomes and limitations: Stable hyperthyroidism was told apart from ophthalmopathy by a model built on 13 V-J features. Blood also contained most expanded thyroid clonotypes above 0.001.

TCR beta CDR3 region amplification was performed from RNA transcripts. RT-PCR in the first round (using the HTBI primer set) targeted the TCR CDR3. TCRdb passed the multiplex PCR reads through MiXCR, listing each CDR3 protein once. The sample includes about 350,000 distinct CDR3 sequences, over 11% of them seen just once. This clonotype was seen repeatedly, ten times or more. Its antigen is not identified. CDR3 size: 15 residues. Germline CDR1 is MNHEY and CDR2 is SMNVEV (reference sequence). With V trimmed by 6 bases and J by 1 base, 8 bases remained unmatched. The source material was blood. The V and J genes are TRBV27 and TRBJ2-5; 7 positions agree with TRBD1. The origin of this receptor is a woman in her twenties or thirties with Graves' hyperthyroidism. CDR3 protein: CASRRRQGPQETQYF. CDR3 bases: TGTGCCAGCAGGCGAAGACAGGGCCCCCAAGAGACCCAGTACTTC.